This T cell receptor (beta chain) was sequenced in a study of T cells in Graves' hyperthyroidism and ophthalmopathy (dated by TCRdb to about 2019). As for the study more broadly: Peripheral blood samples were taken at the time of initial diagnosis, prior to any treatment. The 95 to 100 discovery patients were randomly split 7:3 into training and test sets. Thyroid tissue and blood T-cell repertoires from over 5 Graves' hyperthyroidism patients were also compared in the study. To identify distinguishing TCR V-J signatures, a discovery cohort of roughly 100 patients was used, comprising approximately 40 with Graves' ophthalmopathy and around 57 with stable Graves' hyperthyroidism. After sampling, hyperthyroidism patients received methimazole starting at 30 mg daily, and ophthalmopathy patients received high-dose intravenous methylprednisolone. Prospective prediction of ophthalmopathy was tested in an independent validation cohort consisting of some 18 hyperthyroidism patients and approximately 16 patients who later progressed to ophthalmopathy. TCR Vbeta CDR3 sequencing of 120 to 150 peripheral blood samples (over 40 ophthalmopathy, approximately 80 hyperthyroidism and roughly 17 progressor patients) is reported in the paper.

CDR1 and CDR2 were assigned from the germline V gene (reference sequence) as DFQATT and SNEGSKA. Including the terminal cysteine and phenylalanine, the CDR3 comprises 15 residues. The retained sequence is limited to the CDR3, 45 bases, with the frame set at the first base. V is clipped by 0 bases and J by 6 bases, and the sequence between their germline boundaries is 17 bases long. Hyperthyroidism patients were aged 18 to 65 years and newly diagnosed, with disease duration of less than 2 months. Any patient with an uncontrolled infection, another autoimmune disease, pregnancy or lactation was excluded. Diagnoses relied on clinical symptoms, serum thyroxine and TRAb, thyroid ultrasound and orbital computed tomography. Blood from progressor patients was collected at the time of first diagnosis with hyperthyroidism, before any ophthalmopathy symptoms had appeared. Ficoll-Paque density gradient centrifugation was used to isolate PBMCs from 9.5 to 10 ml of fresh peripheral blood. Progressor patients were initially diagnosed with Graves' hyperthyroidism and developed ophthalmopathy during follow-up. Trizol reagent was used to extract total RNA, and RNA quality was then checked on an Agilent 2100 Bioanalyzer.

Paper-wide results and their limitations: Blood samples also contained most of the expanded thyroid clonotypes (frequency above 0.001), which suggests that blood repertoires may reflect thyroid immune responses. During validation, the model predicted progression to ophthalmopathy a median of about 5.9 months ahead of onset, with around 71% sensitivity and 72% to 80% specificity. No statistical method was used to fix the sample size in advance, and group allocation was not hidden from the investigators. In cross-validation, a model built on a 13 V-J signature told ophthalmopathy apart from stable hyperthyroidism with under 90% sensitivity and about 81% specificity, and in testing the same model reached 80%/75%.

This clonotype was found a few times. Its antigen remains unidentified. No much larger clonotype is one base removed from it; base qualities were not supplied. Amplification of TCR beta CDR3 regions was carried out from RNA transcripts. The TCR CDR3 was subjected to a first round of RT-PCR using the HTBI primer set and the Qiagen OneStep RT-PCR kit. Libraries were constructed in a second round of multiplex PCR, after which size selection and purification were performed. Sequencing of the libraries was done on an Illumina HiSeq2000 using paired-end 100 bp reads. In the paper's pipeline: SOAPnuke was used to process the raw data, throwing out any read that contained adapters or uncalled bases, had a mean Phred below 15, or lacked an exact constant-primer or identifier match. COPE v1.2.5 was used to merge high-quality paired reads, and clonotypes were defined as unique nucleotide sequences. Clonotypes were aligned to IMGT TRBV, TRBD and TRBJ reference segments using MiTCR v1.1. Only V-J combinations with frequency above 0.0001, covering 98% to 99.2% of repertoires, were analysed. The TCS score was defined as F50 (clonal expansion) divided by E x V (chaos), with BLOSUM62-based TCRdist calculated between CDR3 peptides within each V-J. Welch's t-statistics and random forest reduced approximately 520 V-J features to about 12, which were used in a naive Bayes classifier (R e1071). TCRdb trimmed the raw reads at Q25, called clones with MiXCR and kept productive beta chains. Records with the same CDR3 protein are collapsed into one entry carrying the most frequent genes and DNA. The V and J calls come from TCRdb's annotation, not from the publication. For this sample the table gives approximately 400,000 distinct CDR3 sequences, of which approximately 13% were detected only once. The top ten hold roughly 20% of the sample.

This receptor was obtained from a man aged 25 to 40 with Graves' hyperthyroidism that later progressed to Graves' ophthalmopathy. Sequenced input: blood. The rearrangement combines TRBV20-1 with TRBJ1-1; the D gene lacks a confident call. The CDR3 corresponds to CSARDLERRLPEAFF. The DNA is as follows: TGCAGTGCTAGAGATCTCGAACGGCGACTCCCTGAAGCTTTCTTT.